This T cell receptor (beta chain) was sequenced during a study of T cells after yellow fever vaccination. Overall study context: The SMART-Seq v4 Ultra Low Input method served to prepare the low-cell-number fractions.

TCRdb reprocessed the 5' RACE reads with MiXCR, giving one entry per CDR3 protein. This table holds under 700,000 distinct CDR3 sequences, approximately 16% found once. About this clonotype: Its antigen remains unknown.

Unmatched junction bases numbered 12, after V lost 4 bases and J lost 4 bases. This CDR3 has 16 residues. CDR1 is SGHDT, CDR2 YYEEEE, per germline. Study-wide results and caveats: Post-booster reappearance was seen for most primary-vaccination clones (around 96% CD4, roughly 88% CD8). Peak timing came faster in the weaker secondary response, day 5 versus 15.

The chain combines TRBV5-6 with TRBJ1-2, with 8 bases fitting TRBD1. The clonotype was recovered from a man between 18 and 35 years old who received the YFV17D yellow fever vaccine. Sequencing was performed on PBMCs, taken roughly 5 days after the first yellow fever vaccination. The CDR3 DNA is TGTGCCAGCAGCCTATTAGGACAGGGAAAACTCTATGGCTACACCTTC. It is translated as CASSLLGQGKLYGYTF. Looking up the rest from reference TRBV5-6 and TRBJ1-2 gives the full variable domain: DAGVTQSPTHLIKTRGQQVTLRCSPKSGHDTVSWYQQALGQGPQFIFQYYEEEERQRGNFPDRFSGHQFPNYSSELNVNALLLGDSALYLCASSLLGQGKLYGYTFGSGTRLTVV.